These 18 T cell receptor beta chains were sequenced from one sample in a study of patients and donors after allogeneic stem cell transplantation (dated by TCRdb to the early 2020s). Library preparation used RT-PCR. Sequencer: NextSeq 550. The public reads were reprocessed in TCRdb via fastp at Q25 and MiXCR, keeping in-frame beta chains. Here each entry gathers all rows of one CDR3 protein and keeps the most common genes and DNA. The sample table holds about a million distinct CDR3 sequences, of which more than 15% were seen once. The ten largest clones capture roughly 6% of the sample. The sample consisted of blood, either unsorted or a sorted T cell fraction (not recorded which). The receptors shown here come from a human donor who was either an allogeneic HSCT recipient or a stem cell or donor lymphocyte infusion donor (not recorded which). It is not recorded whose cells these are; they may come from a transplant donor.

This clonotype was counted only a few times. This chain links TRBV24-1 with TRBJ2-7, with 9 bases identical to TRBD1. Per the germline V gene, CDR1 is KGHDR and CDR2 is SFDVKD. The CDR3 spans 16 residues. V was pared by 3 bases and J by 2 bases, with 7 bases of the junction left unmatched. The CDR3 protein is CATSDRDRGYPYEQYF. The CDR3 bases are TGTGCCACCAGTGATCGCGACAGGGGGTACCCCTACGAGCAGTACTTC.

V usage is TRBV7-2 and J usage is TRBJ2-3; possibly TRBD1 for D (5 bases). Germline values: CDR1 SGHTA, CDR2 FQGNSA. The CDR3 length is 17 residues. V lost 1 base and J 0 bases, leaving 14 bases between the germline ends. The CDR3 reads CASSLGLSGRSTDTQYF. CDR3 DNA sequence: TGTGCCAGCAGCTTAGGTCTGTCAGGGCGAAGCACAGATACGCAGTATTTT.

The rearrangement uses TRBV6-1 and TRBJ2-7; 9 nucleotides agree with TRBD2. The CDR3 is 17 amino acids. CDR1 and CDR2 from the germline V gene are MNHNS and SASEGT. After removal of 5 bases from V and 2 bases from J, the junction contained 13 bases not matched to a gene. The CDR3 here is CASSISGRASGTYEQYF. CDR3 nucleotides: TGTGCCAGCAGTATTTCAGGGCGGGCTAGCGGGACCTACGAGCAGTACTTC.

On this clonotype: This may be a read error: a much more frequent sequence differs by one nucleotide. This chain links TRBV5-1 with TRBJ1-3, with no clear D. CDR3 length: 15 residues. CDR1 SGHRS and CDR2 YFSETQ come from the germline V gene. The V gene lost 0 bases and the J gene lost 0 bases, with 7 bases spanning the gap. The CDR3 nucleotides read TGCGCCAGCAGCTTGGCCGGGGTCTCTGGAAACACCATATATTTT. Its protein product is CASSLAGVSGNTIYF. The full variable domain, with the rest looked up from reference TRBV5-1 and TRBJ1-3, is KAGVTQTPRYLIKTRGQQVTLSCSPISGHRSVSWYQQTPGQGLQFLFEYFSETQRNKGNFPGRFSGRQFSNSRSEMNVSTLELGDSALYLCASSLAGVSGNTIYFGEGSWLTVV.

The genes are TRBV4-3 and TRBJ1-2; D not resolved. Germline V gene data show CDR1 as LGHNA and CDR2 as YSLEER. Trimming pared 3 bases from V and 7 bases from J, leaving 21 bases between. The CDR3 is 16 residues long. CDR3 sequence: CASSHPRARRAGGYTF. CDR3 DNA: TGCGCCAGCAGCCATCCCCGTGCGCGGAGGGCTGGTGGCTACACCTTC.

The chain combines TRBV6-2 or TRBV6-3 with TRBJ2-3; TRBD2 is a possible D gene (7 bases). The ends were cut back, 6 bases at V and 8 bases at J, with 24 bases in the middle. CDR1 and CDR2 (germline): MNHEY, SVGEGT. The CDR3 runs 16 residues. Here the CDR3 DNA reads TGTGCCAGCAGCTCCCGAAAGGGGGGGGCCGGACCTACGCAGTATTTT. Amino acids: CASSSRKGGAGPTQYF.

To note about this clonotype: This may stem from a read error, because a much larger clone lies one nucleotide away. The rearrangement uses TRBV20-1 and TRBJ1-6; D remains ambiguous. Trimming removed 1 base at V and 5 bases at J, with 9 bases between. The length of the CDR3 is 14 residues. Germline CDR1 and CDR2: DFQATT and SNEGSKA (reference sequence). CDR3 DNA sequence: TGCAGTGCTAGAGTGGACGGAAATAATTCACCCCTCCACTTT. Amino acids: CSARVDGNNSPLHF.

The V gene is TRBV24-1, the J gene TRBJ2-1, with 13 bases fitting TRBD2. CDR1 KGHDR and CDR2 SFDVKD come from the germline V gene. V was clipped by 3 bases and J by 0 bases; unmatched bases: 10. CDR3 length: 20 residues. The CDR3 DNA reads TGTGCCACCAGTGATCCAACCGGGACTAGCGGGACGAGCTCCTACAATGAGCAGTTCTTC. Translating it yields CATSDPTGTSGTSSYNEQFF.

Comment on this clonotype: The CDR3 does not close with the conserved phenylalanine or tryptophan, likely indicating a read error. The chain recombines TRBV20-1 with TRBJ2-5; no clear D gene. Germline V gene sequence: CDR1 DFQATT, CDR2 SNEGSKA (reference sequence). The germline V and J ends were trimmed by 6 bases and 4 bases, with 12 bases remaining between them. The CDR3 is made up of 12 amino acids. The CDR3 loop is CSANTDRETQYL. CDR3 in DNA: TGCAGTGCCAACACAGATAGAGAGACCCAGTACTTA.

The CDR3: CASSEHQGNTDTQYF. CDR3 DNA: TGTGCCAGCAGTGAACATCAGGGCAACACAGATACGCAGTATTTT. The V and J genes are TRBV2 and TRBJ2-3; D perhaps matches TRBD1 (5 bases). The V end lost 2 bases, the J end lost 2 bases, and 11 bases lay between the germline ends. From germline, CDR1 is SNHLY and CDR2 FYNNEI. The CDR3 is made up of 15 amino acids. The full variable domain, its missing parts supplied by reference TRBV2 and TRBJ2-3, is EPEVTQTPSHQVTQMGQEVILRCVPISNHLYFYWYRQILGQKVEFLVSFYNNEISEKSEIFDDQFSVERPDGSNFTLKIRSTKLEDSAMYFCASSEHQGNTDTQYFGPGTRLTVL.

Only a few counts were recorded for this clonotype. The chain couples TRBV5-5 to TRBJ2-3, with TRBD2 as a possible D gene (6 bases). CDR1 and CDR2 (germline): SGHKS, YYEKEE (reference sequence). The CDR3 totals 18 residues. V lost 4 bases and J 0 bases, leaving 21 bases between the germline ends. Here the CDR3 DNA reads TGTGCCAGCAGCCCGGGACTCCTTACCCCTTCTAGCACAGATACGCAGTATTTT. Encoded protein: CASSPGLLTPSSTDTQYF.

The V call is TRBV19, the J call TRBJ2-7; no reliable D call. Germline loops: CDR1 LNHDA, CDR2 SQIVND (reference sequence). The CDR3 has 13 amino acids. V shed 0 bases and J shed 4 bases, with 7 bases lying between them. This chain's CDR3 is CASSIDGSYEQYF. The DNA of the CDR3 is TGTGCCAGTAGTATAGATGGCAGTTACGAGCAGTACTTC. The full variable domain, with the rest looked up from reference TRBV19 and TRBJ2-7, is DGGITQSPKYLFRKEGQNVTLSCEQNLNHDAMYWYRQDPGQGLRLIYYSQIVNDFQKGDIAEGYSVSREKKESFPLTVTSAQKNPTAFYLCASSIDGSYEQYFGPGTRLTVT.

The chain is built from TRBV3-1 and TRBJ1-1; D is undetermined. Germline values: CDR1 LGHDT, CDR2 YNNKEL (reference sequence). V was clipped by 3 bases and J by 8 bases, with 10 bases between them. The CDR3 consists of 12 residues. The CDR3 region is CASSHRDNEAFF. The CDR3 nucleotides are TGTGCCAGCAGCCATCGTGACAACGAAGCTTTCTTT.

The chain employs TRBV12-3 or TRBV12-4 and TRBJ2-1, with 8 bases that match TRBD2. With 7 bases clipped from V and 1 base from J, the junction kept 6 bases outside the gene matches. This CDR3 comprises 15 residues. CDR3 in amino acids: CASNPGLGSYNEQFF. CDR3 in DNA: TGTGCCAGCAACCCGGGACTAGGGTCCTACAATGAGCAGTTCTTC.

The genes are TRBV29-1 and TRBJ1-2; D unclear. The V and J ends lost 5 bases and 4 bases respectively, with 14 bases between them. The CDR3 spans 13 residues. Germline CDR1 SQVTM, CDR2 ANQGSEA. CDR3 protein: CSVPSAVSYGYTF. CDR3 nucleotides: TGCAGCGTTCCCAGCGCCGTTAGCTATGGCTACACCTTC.

The V call is TRBV27, the J call TRBJ1-2; D possibly corresponds to TRBD1 (5 bases). From germline, CDR1 is MNHEY and CDR2 SMNVEV (reference sequence). Trimming took 5 bases from V and 4 from J, leaving 17 bases between them. This CDR3 comprises 15 residues. The CDR3, as DNA: TGTGCCAGCAGTCCACAGGCAGGGAACATCTATGGCTACACCTTC. Protein product: CASSPQAGNIYGYTF.

The rearrangement joins TRBV2 to TRBJ1-2; TRBD1 is a possible D gene (5 bases). The CDR3 is 15 residues long. Trimming removed 1 base at V and 4 bases at J, with 13 bases between. Per germline, CDR1 SNHLY and CDR2 FYNNEI. The CDR3 loop is CASSEGGSLGYGYTF. CDR3 bases: TGTGCCAGCAGTGAAGGGGGGTCTCTCGGCTATGGCTACACCTTC.

CDR3 sequence (DNA): TGTGCCAGCAGCCACTTAGACCGGAGCTCCTACAATGAGCAGTTCTTC. Translating gives CASSHLDRSSYNEQFF. The chain uses TRBV14 and TRBJ2-1; unclear D gene. CDR3 length: 16 residues. Germline V gene lookup returns CDR1 SGHDN and CDR2 FVKESK. V was cut by 3 bases and J by 0 bases, with 12 bases left in between.